A single sample gave rise to the 27 T cell receptor beta chains below, sequenced in a study of cytomegalovirus exposure and HLA in healthy donors. Both 60 Vbeta primers and 13 Jbeta primers went into the PCR. Produced via immunoSEQ multiplex PCR; TCRdb's table is partial and in-frame only. The sample contains 55,000 or so clones, around 78% of which appear only once. The sample consisted of PBMCs. The receptor source for this set is a female donor in good health and CMV-seronegative.

The rearrangement joins TRBV7-2 to TRBJ1-2, with D possibly matching TRBD1 (5 bases). The ends were cut back, 5 bases at V and 3 bases at J, with 22 bases in the middle. The germline V gene has CDR1 SGHTA and CDR2 FQGNSA. The length of the CDR3 is 17 residues. The CDR3 spells CASSPATREVRDYGYTF. The DNA for the CDR3 is TGTGCCAGCAGCCCAGCCACCAGGGAGGTGCGCGACTATGGCTACACCTTC.

This clone appeared a few times. V gene TRBV7-3 combines with J gene TRBJ2-1; the match to TRBD2 covers 9 bases. The V segment lost 2 bases and the J segment 5 bases; nucleotides outside the gene matches: 1. The CDR3 loop spans 14 amino acids. Germline V gene data show CDR1 as SGHTA and CDR2 as FQGTGA. The DNA of the CDR3 is TGTGCCAGCAGCTTAGCGGGGGGGAACAATGAGCAGTTCTTC. It is translated as CASSLAGGNNEQFF.

The chain is built from TRBV13 and TRBJ2-5, with a possible D match to TRBD2 (5 bases). Germline CDR1 reads PRHDT; CDR2 reads FYEKMQ (reference sequence). This CDR3 is built from 16 residues. Trimming cost V 5 bases and J 1 base, with 17 bases left between them. The CDR3 DNA reads TGTGCCAGCAGCCCCTGGACGGGGAAACTCCAAGAGACCCAGTACTTC. Translation gives CASSPWTGKLQETQYF.

The CDR3 reads CASSTDRGLNYGYTF. CDR3 in DNA: TGTGCCAGCAGCACGGACAGGGGGCTTAACTATGGCTACACCTTC. The chain combines TRBV7-2 with TRBJ1-2; 11 bases map to TRBD1. This CDR3 comprises 15 residues. With 5 bases clipped from V and 1 base from J, the junction kept 3 bases outside the gene matches. Germline V lookup: CDR1 SGHTA, CDR2 FQGNSA.

The chain combines TRBV19 with TRBJ2-3; D gene ambiguous. The V gene's germline CDR1 is LNHDA and CDR2 SQIVND (reference sequence). The CDR3 spans 12 residues. Trimming took off 4 bases at V and 4 bases at J, with 6 bases between the two ends. CDR3 nucleotide sequence: TGTGCCAGTAGTACCCGAGCAGATACGCAGTATTTT. Protein product: CASSTRADTQYF.

In this sample, this clone turned up a few times. V usage is TRBV6-1 and J usage is TRBJ1-1; no reliable D call. The V end was cut by 4 bases, the J end by 0 bases, with 12 bases between. The CDR3 covers 15 residues. Germline loops: CDR1 MNHNS, CDR2 SASEGT. The CDR3 DNA reads TGTGCCAGCAGTGCCTACAGAAACATGAACACTGAAGCTTTCTTT. The encoded protein is CASSAYRNMNTEAFF.

The chain employs TRBV4-3 and TRBJ1-4, with no clear D. The CDR3 spans 15 residues. Germline-derived CDR1 and CDR2 are LGHNA and YSLEER. Between the trimmed V and J ends, which lost 0 bases and 8 bases, there was a span of 13 bases. CDR3 region: CASSQDGGGGEKLFF. The CDR3 DNA sequence: TGCGCCAGCAGCCAAGATGGTGGTGGAGGCGAAAAACTGTTTTTT.

The chain carries TRBV7-2 and TRBJ2-7; 9 nucleotides match TRBD2. The CDR3 has 16 residues. The J segment lost 6 bases and the V segment lost 1 base, leaving 10 bases of the junction unmatched. Germline CDR1 is SGHTA and CDR2 is FQGNSA. CDR3 DNA sequence: TGTGCCAGCAGCTTAGTGGGGCGGGGGGGTACTGGCGAGCAGTACTTC. Its translation: CASSLVGRGGTGEQYF.

This clone was recorded only once. The gene calls are TRBV19 and TRBJ1-2; no reliable D call. CDR1 and CDR2 (germline): LNHDA, SQIVND (reference sequence). The CDR3 runs 14 residues. The V end was cut by 7 bases, the J end by 4 bases, with 16 bases between. CDR3 DNA: TGTGCCAGTATCTCGGCAGGTTATGGCTATGGCTACACCTTC. It yields the protein CASISAGYGYGYTF.

In the case of this clone: Within the sample, other DNA sequences also encode this same CDR3. V is TRBV29-1 and J is TRBJ1-3; 7 positions match TRBD1. CDR3 length equals 13 residues. Germline V CDR1 and CDR2: SQVTM, ANQGSEA. The trim removed 6 bases at V and 2 bases at J, leaving 4 bases unmatched. CDR3 amino acids: CSVGDRAGNTIYF. In nucleotides, the CDR3 is TGCAGCGTAGGTGACAGGGCTGGAAACACCATATATTTT. The full variable domain, with the rest looked up from reference TRBV29-1 and TRBJ1-3, is SAVISQKPSRDICQRGTSLTIQCQVDSQVTMMFWYRQQPGQSLTLIATANQGSEATYESGFVIDKFPISRPNLTFSTLTVSNMSPEDSSIYLCSVGDRAGNTIYFGEGSWLTVV.

This sequence joins TRBV29-1 and TRBJ1-1, with D possibly TRBD1 on 5 matching bases. Germline V CDR1 and CDR2: SQVTM, ANQGSEA. V was clipped by 7 bases and J by 1 base, with 10 bases between them. The CDR3 spans 12 residues. CDR3 DNA: TGCAGCGGTCAGGGATGGAACACTGAAGCTTTCTTT. Protein: CSGQGWNTEAFF.

This clone is a singleton in its sample. The rearrangement joins TRBV6-6 to TRBJ2-7, with D possibly being TRBD2 (6 bases). The CDR3 extends over 11 amino acids. Germline V gene data show CDR1 as MNHNY and CDR2 as SVGAGI (reference sequence). V dropped 8 bases and J dropped 5 bases, with 10 bases sitting between them. The DNA for the CDR3 is TGTGCCAGCTCGCGGGAAAACGAGCAGTACTTC. It codes for CASSRENEQYF.

The gene calls are TRBV5-6 and TRBJ1-3; TRBD1 might be the D (5 bases). CDR1 is SGHDT and CDR2 is YYEEEE in the germline V gene. This CDR3 is built from 14 residues. The ends were cut back, 4 bases at V and 2 bases at J, with 10 bases in the middle. As DNA, the CDR3 is TGTGCCAGCAGCAGCTTGACAGCTGGAAACACCATATATTTT. This translates into CASSSLTAGNTIYF.

The genes are TRBV19 and TRBJ1-1; TRBD1 matches 7 bases. The CDR3 has 13 residues. J lost 5 bases, V lost 5 bases, and 5 bases had no gene match. The germline gives CDR1 LNHDA, CDR2 SQIVND (reference sequence). CDR3 nucleotides: TGTGCCAGTAGTGACAGGGTCGGAACTGAAGCTTTCTTT. It encodes CASSDRVGTEAFF.

J is TRBJ1-5 and V is TRBV15, with 9 nucleotides matching TRBD1. The CDR3 is 14 amino acids. The ends lost 7 bases at V and 3 bases at J; junction bases unmatched: 4. Germline V gene data show CDR1 as LNHNV and CDR2 as YYDKDF (reference sequence). The CDR3 sequence: CATTRDRANQPQHF. The CDR3 DNA is TGTGCCACCACAAGGGACAGGGCCAATCAGCCCCAGCATTTT.

The chain has TRBV18 and TRBJ1-1; D gene unclear. V was shortened by 6 bases and J by 1 base, with 9 bases between the two germline ends. CDR1 and CDR2 from the germline V gene are KGHSH and LQKENI. The length of the CDR3 is 13 residues. Here the CDR3 DNA reads TGTGCCAGCTCGGCGGCGGGGAACACTGAAGCTTTCTTT. Its translation is CASSAAGNTEAFF.

The rearrangement joins TRBV15 to TRBJ1-1; D might be TRBD1 (6 bases). Trimming took 5 bases from V and 5 from J, leaving 15 bases between them. This CDR3 contains 14 residues. The germline CDR1 and CDR2 sequences are LNHNV and YYDKDF (reference sequence). In DNA, the CDR3 is TGTGCCACCAGCGTCACCCTAGGGGGAACTGAAGCTTTCTTT. Translating it yields CATSVTLGGTEAFF.

This chain joins TRBV19 and TRBJ2-6; no clear D gene. The CDR3 loop spans 15 amino acids. With 3 bases removed from V and 0 bases from J, the gap between germline ends came to 6 bases. Germline CDR1 reads LNHDA; CDR2 reads SQIVND (reference sequence). The CDR3 bases are TGTGCCAGTAGTATTGTAAACTCTGGGGCCAACGTCCTGACTTTC. Translating it yields CASSIVNSGANVLTF.

This clone has a single count. The chain uses TRBV7-9 and TRBJ1-1, with TRBD1 as a possible D gene (5 bases). Trimming left V 1 base short and J 1 base short, with 7 bases between. The CDR3 runs 14 residues. Looked up from germline, CDR1 is SEHNR and CDR2 is FQNEAQ (reference sequence). The CDR3 loop is CASSLVRENTEAFF. CDR3 DNA: TGTGCCAGCAGCTTAGTCAGGGAGAACACTGAAGCTTTCTTT. Combining the CDR3 with reference TRBV7-9 and TRBJ1-1 gives the whole variable domain DTGVSQNPRHKITKRGQNVTFRCDPISEHNRLYWYRQTLGQGPEFLTYFQNEAQLEKSRLLSDRFSAERPKGSFSTLEIQRTEQGDSAMYLCASSLVRENTEAFFGQGTRLTVV.

The chain couples TRBV25-1 to TRBJ1-2; weak D call: TRBD1 (6 bases). CDR3 length: 13 residues. Per germline, CDR1 MGHDK and CDR2 SYGVNS. V was pared by 2 bases and J by 10 bases, with 14 bases between. DNA for the CDR3: TGTGCCAGCAGTGAAACCACAGGGTGCGACTACACCTTC. This gives the protein CASSETTGCDYTF.

The rearrangement links TRBV5-4 to TRBJ2-3; TRBD2 matches 7 bases. The V gene's germline CDR1 is SGHNT and CDR2 YYREEE (reference sequence). The CDR3 contains 17 residues. V was clipped by 0 bases and J by 2 bases; unmatched bases: 9. The CDR3 spells CASSLEWGTTFTDTQYF. The CDR3 DNA is TGTGCCAGCAGCTTGGAGTGGGGGACTACCTTCACAGATACGCAGTATTTT.

The rearrangement links TRBV25-1 to TRBJ2-2; D is perhaps TRBD2 (5 bases). Germline V gives CDR1 MGHDK, CDR2 SYGVNS. The CDR3 covers 14 residues. V lost 6 bases to trimming and J lost 1 base, with 9 bases between them. The CDR3 loop is CASRDSLNTGELFF. CDR3 DNA: TGTGCCAGCAGGGACTCATTGAACACCGGGGAGCTGTTTTTT.

CDR3 region: CASSQVGPSTGRMNGYTF. The CDR3 DNA reads as TGCGCCAGCAGCCAAGTCGGCCCTTCAACAGGGCGCATGAATGGCTACACCTTC. The chain has TRBV4-1 and TRBJ1-2; D might be TRBD1 (6 bases). Germline V gene data show CDR1 as MGHRA and CDR2 as YSYEKL. This CDR3 has 18 amino acids. V lost 1 base, J lost 6 bases, and 24 bases lay in between.

Turning to this clone: Other DNA sequences in this specimen translate into the identical CDR3. This rearrangement joins TRBV19 to TRBJ1-1; 8 positions match TRBD1. Germline-derived CDR1 and CDR2 are LNHDA and SQIVND (reference sequence). V was pared by 9 bases and J by 0 bases, with 3 bases of the junction left unmatched. This CDR3 comprises 13 residues. In DNA form, the CDR3 reads TGTGCCAGCAGGACAGGGATGAACACTGAAGCTTTCTTT. It specifies CASRTGMNTEAFF.

The chain employs TRBV5-1 and TRBJ2-2; 8 nucleotides agree with TRBD1. Germline CDR1 reads SGHRS; CDR2 reads YFSETQ. CDR3 size: 15 residues. V trimming: 5 bases; J trimming: 5 bases; junction bases outside the gene matches: 8. This CDR3 is CASSQGAQGTGELFF. The CDR3 coding sequence is TGCGCCAGCAGTCAGGGGGCTCAGGGGACCGGGGAGCTGTTTTTT. Looking up the rest from reference TRBV5-1 and TRBJ2-2 gives the full variable domain: KAGVTQTPRYLIKTRGQQVTLSCSPISGHRSVSWYQQTPGQGLQFLFEYFSETQRNKGNFPGRFSGRQFSNSRSEMNVSTLELGDSALYLCASSQGAQGTGELFFGEGSRLTVL.

V gene TRBV27 combines with J gene TRBJ2-7, with 8 positions matching TRBD1. The CDR3 totals 14 residues. From germline, CDR1 is MNHEY and CDR2 SMNVEV (reference sequence). With V trimmed by 4 bases and J by 2 bases, 4 bases remained unmatched. The CDR3 region is CASSSQGGAYEQYF. The CDR3 bases are TGTGCCAGCAGTTCACAGGGGGGAGCCTACGAGCAGTACTTC.

Only one count was recorded for this clone. The J gene is TRBJ1-3, the V gene TRBV2; 7 bases are a match to TRBD1. Germline CDR1 SNHLY, CDR2 FYNNEI. The ends lost 3 bases at V and 0 bases at J; junction bases unmatched: 2. CDR3 length equals 15 residues. DNA of the CDR3: TGTGCCAGCAGTGACGACAGGGTCTCTGGAAACACCATATATTTT. It is translated as CASSDDRVSGNTIYF.